The present T cell receptor (beta chain) was sequenced within a study of shared clonotypes between healthy human individuals. Study context: Samples came from two female and a few male donors aged 18 to 49.

This CDR3 is 13 amino acids long. The V and J ends lost 1 base and 3 bases respectively, with 4 bases between them. The germline CDR1 and CDR2 sequences are MGHRA and YSYEKL. In the case of this clone: Other DNA sequences of this sample code for an identical CDR3.

Clones were sequenced by immunoSEQ multiplex PCR, and TCRdb holds only the in-frame ones, with some missing. The sample includes 2 million to 2.5 million clones, approximately 95% of them seen just once. The receptor comes from a man aged 18 to 29 in good health. Some clones in this sample may be carry-over from other donors' samples. The sample was naive CD4+ T cells from PBMCs. Subset described: CD45RA+ positively selected. The chain combines TRBV4-1 with TRBJ1-3; no clear D gene. CDR3 sequence reads: CASSQVRGNTIYF. The CDR3 DNA follows: TGCGCCAGCAGCCAAGTACGTGGAAACACCATATATTTT.